This T cell receptor (beta chain) was captured in a study of blood T cell repertoires in COVID-19. Germline CDR1 KGHSH, CDR2 LQKENI. The CDR3 has 19 amino acids. Losses at the gene ends were 2 bases for V and 0 bases for J; bases not matched to a gene: 8. Produced via immunoSEQ multiplex PCR; TCRdb's table is partial and in-frame only. The data contain around 80,000 clones, about 80% of them singletons. The rearrangement joins TRBV18 to TRBJ2-6, with 9 positions matching TRBD1. The clonotype originates from a man aged 50-59 years with active or convalescent COVID-19. The sequenced sample was peripheral blood. The CDR3 loop reads CASSPNGGQGYSGANVLTF. The CDR3 DNA is TGTGCCAGCTCACCAAACGGTGGACAGGGGTACTCTGGGGCCAACGTCCTGACTTTC.